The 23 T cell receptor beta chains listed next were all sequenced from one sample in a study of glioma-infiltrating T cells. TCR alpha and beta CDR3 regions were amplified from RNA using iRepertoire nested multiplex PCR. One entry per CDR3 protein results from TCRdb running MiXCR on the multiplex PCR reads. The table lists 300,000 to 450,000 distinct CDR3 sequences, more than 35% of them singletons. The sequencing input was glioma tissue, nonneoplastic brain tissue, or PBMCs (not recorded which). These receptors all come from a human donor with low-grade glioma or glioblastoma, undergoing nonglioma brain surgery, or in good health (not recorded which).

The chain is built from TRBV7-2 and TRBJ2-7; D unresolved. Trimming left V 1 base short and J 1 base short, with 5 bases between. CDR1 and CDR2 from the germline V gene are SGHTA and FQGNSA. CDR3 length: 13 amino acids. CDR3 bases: TGTGCCAGCAGCTTAGTCGAGTCCTACGAGCAGTACTTC. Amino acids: CASSLVESYEQYF.

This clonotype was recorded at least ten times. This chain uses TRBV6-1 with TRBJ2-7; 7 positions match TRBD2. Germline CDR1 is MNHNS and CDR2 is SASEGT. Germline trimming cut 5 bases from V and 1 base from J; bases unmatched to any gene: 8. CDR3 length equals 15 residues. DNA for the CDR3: TGTGCCAGCAGTTTTCGCGGGAGAAGATCCTACGAGCAGTACTTC. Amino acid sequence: CASSFRGRRSYEQYF.

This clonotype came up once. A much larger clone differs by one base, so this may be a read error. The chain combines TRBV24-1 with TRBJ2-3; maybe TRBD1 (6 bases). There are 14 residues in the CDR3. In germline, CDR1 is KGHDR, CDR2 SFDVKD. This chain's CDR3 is CAASDPRTVDTQYF. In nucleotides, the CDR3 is TGTGCCGCCAGTGATCCCCGGACAGTAGATACGCAGTATTTT.

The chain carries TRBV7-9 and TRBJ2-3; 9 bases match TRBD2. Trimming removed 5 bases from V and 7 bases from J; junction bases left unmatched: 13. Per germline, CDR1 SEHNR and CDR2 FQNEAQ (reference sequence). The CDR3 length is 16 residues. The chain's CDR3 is CASSPKAREGLYTQYF. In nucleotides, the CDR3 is TGTGCCAGCAGCCCAAAGGCGCGGGAGGGCTTATATACGCAGTATTTT.

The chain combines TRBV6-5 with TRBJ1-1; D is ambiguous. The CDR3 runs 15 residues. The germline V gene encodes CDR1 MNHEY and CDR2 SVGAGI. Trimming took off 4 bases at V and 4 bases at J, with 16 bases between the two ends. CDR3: CASSLGLPTSTEAFF. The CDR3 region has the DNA TGTGCCAGCAGTTTGGGTCTCCCTACTAGCACTGAAGCTTTCTTT.

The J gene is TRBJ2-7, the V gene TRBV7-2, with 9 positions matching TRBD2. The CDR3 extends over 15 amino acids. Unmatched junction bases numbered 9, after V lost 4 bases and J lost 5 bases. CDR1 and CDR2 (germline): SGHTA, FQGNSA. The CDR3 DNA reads TGTGCCAGCAGCTCACAATACCTAGCGGGAAACGAGCAGTACTTC. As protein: CASSSQYLAGNEQYF.

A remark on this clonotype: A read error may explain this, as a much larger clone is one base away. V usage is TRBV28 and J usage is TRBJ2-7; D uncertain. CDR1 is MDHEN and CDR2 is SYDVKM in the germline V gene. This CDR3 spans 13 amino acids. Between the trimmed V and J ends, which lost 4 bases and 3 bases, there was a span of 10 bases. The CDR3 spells CASSYDPVYEQYF. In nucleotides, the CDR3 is TGTGCCAGCAGTTACGACCCGGTCTACGAGCAGTACTTC.

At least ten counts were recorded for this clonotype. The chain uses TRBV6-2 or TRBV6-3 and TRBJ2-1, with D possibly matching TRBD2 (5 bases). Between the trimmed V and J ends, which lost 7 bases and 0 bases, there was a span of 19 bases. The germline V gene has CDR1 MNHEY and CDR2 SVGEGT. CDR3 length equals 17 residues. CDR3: CASKEDEGLSSYNEQFF. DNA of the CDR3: TGTGCCAGCAAGGAGGACGAAGGCCTTAGCTCCTACAATGAGCAGTTCTTC.

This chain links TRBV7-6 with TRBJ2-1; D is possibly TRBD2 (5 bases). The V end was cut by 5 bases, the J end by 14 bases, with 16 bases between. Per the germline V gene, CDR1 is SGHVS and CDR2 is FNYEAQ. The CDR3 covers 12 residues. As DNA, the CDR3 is TGTGCCAGCAGCGCCATAGGTGGTAGCGAGTTCTTC. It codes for CASSAIGGSEFF.

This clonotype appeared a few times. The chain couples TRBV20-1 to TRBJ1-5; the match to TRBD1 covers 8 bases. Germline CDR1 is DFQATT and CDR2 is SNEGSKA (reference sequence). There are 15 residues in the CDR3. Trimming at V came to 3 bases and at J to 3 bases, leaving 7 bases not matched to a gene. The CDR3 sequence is CSARGGTGYNQPQHF. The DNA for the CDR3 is TGCAGTGCTAGGGGTGGGACAGGATACAATCAGCCCCAGCATTTT.

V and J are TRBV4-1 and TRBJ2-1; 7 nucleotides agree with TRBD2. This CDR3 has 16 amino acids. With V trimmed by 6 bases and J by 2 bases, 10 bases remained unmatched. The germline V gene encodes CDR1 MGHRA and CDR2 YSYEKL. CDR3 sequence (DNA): TGCGCCAGCAGGGCCATAGCGGGTGTTCCCTACAATGAGCAGTTCTTC. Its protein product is CASRAIAGVPYNEQFF.

DNA of the CDR3: TGTGCCTGGACCTCAGAACGACAGGGGAACACTGAAGCTTTCTTT. It encodes CAWTSERQGNTEAFF. The chain uses TRBV30 and TRBJ1-1, with 7 bases aligning to TRBD1. The CDR3 runs 15 residues. The germline gives CDR1 GTSNPN, CDR2 SVGIG (reference sequence). The junction had 9 bases not matched to a gene; V was cut back by 4 bases and J by 1 base.

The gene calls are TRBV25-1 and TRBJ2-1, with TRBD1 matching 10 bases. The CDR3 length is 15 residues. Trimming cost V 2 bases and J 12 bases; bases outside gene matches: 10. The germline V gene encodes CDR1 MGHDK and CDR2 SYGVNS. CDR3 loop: CASSEGGQGTDTQFF. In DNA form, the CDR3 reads TGTGCCAGCAGTGAAGGGGGACAGGGGACAGATACGCAGTTCTTC.

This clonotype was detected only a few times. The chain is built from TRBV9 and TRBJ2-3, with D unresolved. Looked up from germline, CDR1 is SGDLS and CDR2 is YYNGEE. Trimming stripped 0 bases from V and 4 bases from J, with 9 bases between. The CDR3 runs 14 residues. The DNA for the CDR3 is TGTGCCAGCAGCGTAGCTACGACCGCAGATACGCAGTATTTT. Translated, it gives CASSVATTADTQYF. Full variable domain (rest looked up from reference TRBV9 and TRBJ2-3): DSGVTQTPKHLITATGQRVTLRCSPRSGDLSVYWYQQSLDQGLQFLIQYYNGEERAKGNILERFSAQQFPDLHSELNLSSLELGDSALYFCASSVATTADTQYFGPGTRLTVL.

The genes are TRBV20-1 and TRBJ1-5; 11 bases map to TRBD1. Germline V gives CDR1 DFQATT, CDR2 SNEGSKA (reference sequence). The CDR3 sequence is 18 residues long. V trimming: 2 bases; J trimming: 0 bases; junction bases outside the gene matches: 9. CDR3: CSARFPGQGGYSNQPQHF. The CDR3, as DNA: TGCAGTGCTAGATTTCCGGGACAGGGGGGTTATAGCAATCAGCCCCAGCATTTT.

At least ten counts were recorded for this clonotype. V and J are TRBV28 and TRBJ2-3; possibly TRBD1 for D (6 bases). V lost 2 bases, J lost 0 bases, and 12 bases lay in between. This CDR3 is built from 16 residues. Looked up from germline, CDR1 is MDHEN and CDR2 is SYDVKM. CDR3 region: CASSLGQRPSTDTQYF. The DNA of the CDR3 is TGTGCCAGCAGTTTAGGACAGCGGCCTAGCACAGATACGCAGTATTTT.

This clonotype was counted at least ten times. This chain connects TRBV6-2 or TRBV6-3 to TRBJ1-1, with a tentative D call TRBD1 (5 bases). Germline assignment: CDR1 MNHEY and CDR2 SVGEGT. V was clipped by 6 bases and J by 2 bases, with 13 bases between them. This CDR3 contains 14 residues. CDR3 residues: CASRDLRVNTEAFF. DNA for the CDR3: TGTGCCAGCAGGGACCTCAGGGTAAACACTGAAGCTTTCTTT.

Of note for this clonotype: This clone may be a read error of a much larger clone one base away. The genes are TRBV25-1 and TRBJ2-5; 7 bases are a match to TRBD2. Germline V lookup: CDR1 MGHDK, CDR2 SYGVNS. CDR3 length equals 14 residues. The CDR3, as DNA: TGTGCCAGCAGCCCCGCGGGGGTACAAGAGACCAAGTACTTC. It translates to CASSPAGVQETKYF.

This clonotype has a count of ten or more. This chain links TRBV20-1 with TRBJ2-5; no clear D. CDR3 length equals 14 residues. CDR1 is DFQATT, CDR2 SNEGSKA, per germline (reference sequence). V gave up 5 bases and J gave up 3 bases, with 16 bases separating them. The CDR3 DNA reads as TGCAGTGCTCCCCGACACCTTGGCGAAGAGACCCAGTACTTC. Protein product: CSAPRHLGEETQYF.

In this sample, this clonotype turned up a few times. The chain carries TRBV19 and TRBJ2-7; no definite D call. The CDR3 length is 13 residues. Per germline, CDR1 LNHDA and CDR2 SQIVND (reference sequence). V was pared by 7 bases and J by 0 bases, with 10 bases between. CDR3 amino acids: CASIDTFSYEQYF. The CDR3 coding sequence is TGTGCCAGTATAGACACCTTCTCCTACGAGCAGTACTTC.

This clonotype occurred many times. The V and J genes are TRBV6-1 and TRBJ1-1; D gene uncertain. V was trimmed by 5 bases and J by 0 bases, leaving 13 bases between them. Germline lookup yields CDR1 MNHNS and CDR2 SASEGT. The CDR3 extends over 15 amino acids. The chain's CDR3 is CASSLRPLMNTEAFF. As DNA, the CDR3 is TGTGCCAGCAGTTTGAGGCCCCTCATGAACACTGAAGCTTTCTTT.

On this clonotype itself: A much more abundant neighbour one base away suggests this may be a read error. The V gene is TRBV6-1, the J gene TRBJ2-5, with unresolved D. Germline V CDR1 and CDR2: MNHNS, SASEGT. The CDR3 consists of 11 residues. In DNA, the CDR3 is TGTGCCAGCAGCTTTTCAGAGACCCTGTACTTC. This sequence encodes CASSFSETLYF.

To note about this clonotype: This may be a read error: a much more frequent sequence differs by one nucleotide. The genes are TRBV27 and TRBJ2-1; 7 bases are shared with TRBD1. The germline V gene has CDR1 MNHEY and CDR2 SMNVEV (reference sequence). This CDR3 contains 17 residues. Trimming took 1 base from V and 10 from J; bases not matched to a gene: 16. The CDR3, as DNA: TGTGCCAGCAGTTTATTGGCCGGTCAGGGGGTCTCCTACGAGCAGTTCTTC. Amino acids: CASSLLAGQGVSYEQFF.